This entry lists 30 T cell receptor beta chains sequenced from one sample in a study of blood T cells in healthy people across ages. Alongside a J-beta primer mix, a sample-barcoded 5' primer served in a second PCR lasting roughly 7 to 12 cycles. TCRdb re-called the 5' RACE reads through MiXCR, storing one row per CDR3 protein. The profile shows approximately 830,000 distinct CDR3 sequences, about 59% of them singletons. The sample taken for sequencing was blood. The receptors come from a young man in good health.

For the CDR3, the DNA is TGTGCCTGGAGACCCGGGGGCAACTATGGCTACACCTTC. It specifies CAWRPGGNYGYTF. The chain links TRBV30 to TRBJ1-2; D is perhaps TRBD1 (6 bases). Trimming left V 3 bases short and J 2 bases short, with 10 bases between. From germline, CDR1 is GTSNPN and CDR2 SVGIG (reference sequence). The CDR3 sequence is 13 residues long.

This chain uses TRBV27 with TRBJ2-7; possibly TRBD1 or TRBD2 for D (5 bases each). The CDR3 sequence is 14 residues long. V gave up 4 bases and J gave up 0 bases, with 10 bases separating them. Germline CDR1 MNHEY, CDR2 SMNVEV (reference sequence). CDR3 sequence: CASSSPGRSYEQYF. The CDR3 bases are TGTGCCAGCAGTTCCCCGGGGCGCTCCTACGAGCAGTACTTC.

This sequence joins TRBV4-2 and TRBJ2-3; D gene unclear. The CDR3 spans 17 residues. CDR1 LGHNA and CDR2 YNFKEQ come from the germline V gene. The V end was cut by 0 bases, the J end by 2 bases, with 15 bases between. The CDR3 nucleotides are TGTGCCAGCAGCCAAGAATATGGGCTCCTATTCACAGATACGCAGTATTTT. It translates to CASSQEYGLLFTDTQYF.

This clonotype was observed a few times. The genes are TRBV7-3 and TRBJ2-6; D is possibly TRBD1 (6 bases). Germline CDR1 is SGHTA and CDR2 is FQGTGA. V was shortened by 2 bases and J by 4 bases, with 12 bases between the two germline ends. The CDR3 has 16 amino acids. The CDR3 protein is CASSLGLGAGANVLTF. For the CDR3, the DNA is TGTGCCAGCAGCTTAGGATTGGGGGCCGGGGCCAACGTCCTGACTTTC. The variable domain in full, with the rest retrieved from reference TRBV7-3 and TRBJ2-6, is GAGVSQTPSNKVTEKGKYVELRCDPISGHTALYWYRQSLGQGPEFLIYFQGTGAADDSGLPNDRFFAVRPEGSVSTLKIQRTERGDSAVYLCASSLGLGAGANVLTFGAGSRLTVL.

This clonotype was seen a handful of times. V gene TRBV7-9 combines with J gene TRBJ1-4; D remains unclear. The V gene's germline CDR1 is SEHNR and CDR2 FQNEAQ (reference sequence). The CDR3 extends over 13 amino acids. Trimming shortened V by 2 bases and J by 7 bases, and 8 bases separated the two germline ends. The CDR3 nucleotides read TGTGCCAGCAGCTTAAGTCATGGTGAAAAACTGTTTTTT. This sequence encodes CASSLSHGEKLFF.

V gene TRBV4-3 combines with J gene TRBJ1-2; D is ambiguous. Germline V gene lookup returns CDR1 LGHNA and CDR2 YSLEER. This CDR3 has 15 amino acids. The germline V and J ends were trimmed by 0 bases and 7 bases, with 15 bases remaining between them. The CDR3 here is CASSQEARPSAGYTF. The CDR3 region has the DNA TGCGCCAGCAGCCAAGAGGCAAGACCCTCAGCTGGCTACACCTTC.

Only a few counts were recorded for this clonotype. V is TRBV28 and J is TRBJ2-7, with 12 positions matching TRBD1. V lost 1 base to trimming and J lost 5 bases; unmatched junction nucleotides: 3. CDR1 is MDHEN, CDR2 SYDVKM, per germline. CDR3 length: 15 amino acids. This CDR3 reads CASSLSGQGAHEQYF. The CDR3 nucleotides are TGTGCCAGCAGTTTATCGGGACAGGGGGCCCACGAGCAGTACTTC.

The chain joins TRBV4-3 to TRBJ2-3, with D unclear. Trimming left V 0 bases short and J 3 bases short, with 7 bases between. The CDR3 consists of 14 residues. CDR1 LGHNA and CDR2 YSLEER come from the germline V gene. For the CDR3, the DNA is TGCGCCAGCAGCCAAGATACGTTGACAGATACGCAGTATTTT. It codes for CASSQDTLTDTQYF.

J is TRBJ2-1 and V is TRBV29-1; the match to TRBD2 covers 8 bases. J lost 3 bases, V lost 3 bases, and 10 bases had no gene match. CDR3 length: 16 amino acids. Germline V lookup: CDR1 SQVTM, CDR2 ANQGSEA. CDR3 in amino acids: CSVDSGGGRVYNEQFF. The CDR3, as DNA: TGCAGCGTTGATTCGGGGGGGGGCCGAGTCTACAATGAGCAGTTCTTC.

The chain combines TRBV15 with TRBJ2-4; 9 bases are shared with TRBD1. This CDR3 region has 15 residues. Trimming cost V 0 bases and J 13 bases; bases outside gene matches: 10. Germline values: CDR1 LNHNV, CDR2 YYDKDF (reference sequence). The CDR3 bases are TGTGCCACCAGCAGAGAAGGACAGGGGAATCGCGGGCAGTACTTC. It encodes CATSREGQGNRGQYF. The whole variable domain, filled in from reference TRBV15 and TRBJ2-4, reads DAMVIQNPRYQVTQFGKPVTLSCSQTLNHNVMYWYQQKSSQAPKLLFHYYDKDFNNEADTPDNFQSRRPNTSFCFLDIRSPGLGDTAMYLCATSREGQGNRGQYFGAGTRLSVL.

This clonotype was counted only a few times. In DNA form, the CDR3 reads TGTGCCAGCACCCTAGGGGGGGCAGGAAATTCACCCCTCCACTTT. This translates into CASTLGGAGNSPLHF. This sequence joins TRBV7-2 and TRBJ1-6, with a tentative D call TRBD1 (6 bases). Germline CDR1 and CDR2: SGHTA and FQGNSA. The CDR3 consists of 15 residues. Trimming stripped 7 bases from V and 7 bases from J, with 17 bases between. Based on the CDR3 plus reference TRBV7-2 and TRBJ1-6, the full variable domain is GAGVSQSPSNKVTEKGKDVELRCDPISGHTALYWYRQSLGQGLEFLIYFQGNSAPDKSGLPSDRFSAERTGGSVSTLTIQRTQQEDSAVYLCASTLGGAGNSPLHFGNGTRLTVT.

The chain is built from TRBV9 and TRBJ2-5; 8 bases agree with TRBD2. V shed 3 bases, J shed 3 bases, and the junction held 4 bases outside the gene matches. CDR1 and CDR2 from the germline V gene are SGDLS and YYNGEE. This CDR3 spans 14 amino acids. This CDR3 reads CASSGAGAEETQYF. CDR3 DNA: TGTGCCAGCAGCGGAGCGGGGGCGGAAGAGACCCAGTACTTC.

This chain connects TRBV20-1 to TRBJ2-6; D remains unclear. Germline CDR1 is DFQATT and CDR2 is SNEGSKA (reference sequence). The V end was cut by 4 bases, the J end by 10 bases, with 23 bases between. The CDR3 consists of 16 residues. CDR3 sequence: CSANPRPYGSPNVLTF. The CDR3, as DNA: TGCAGTGCTAACCCACGCCCCTATGGCTCCCCTAACGTCCTGACTTTC.

This clonotype was detected a few times. V gene TRBV2 combines with J gene TRBJ2-1; 7 bases fit TRBD2. The CDR3 length is 15 residues. CDR1 is SNHLY, CDR2 FYNNEI, per germline. V shed 4 bases, J shed 6 bases, and the junction held 9 bases outside the gene matches. CDR3 in DNA: TGTGCCAGCAGTGGGACGGGGGGTGGTTTCAATGAGCAGTTCTTC. It encodes CASSGTGGGFNEQFF.

The J gene is TRBJ1-2, the V gene TRBV10-3; 10 nucleotides line up with TRBD1. Germline V gene data show CDR1 as ENHRY and CDR2 as SYGVKD. V shed 11 bases and J 2 bases; nucleotides not matched to a gene: 8. The CDR3 is 14 residues long. The CDR3 here is CAVQPGQGNYGYTF. CDR3 DNA: TGTGCCGTCCAACCGGGACAGGGGAACTATGGCTACACCTTC.

CDR3 amino acids: CASSLSTGDTYEQYF. CDR3 bases: TGTGCCAGCAGCTTAAGCACAGGGGACACCTACGAGCAGTACTTC. The chain carries TRBV7-8 and TRBJ2-7, with TRBD1 identical over 7 bases. The germline V gene has CDR1 SGHVS and CDR2 FQNEAQ. The length of the CDR3 is 15 residues. Germline trimming cut 2 bases from V and 2 bases from J; bases unmatched to any gene: 6.

Turning to this clonotype: A junction end diverges from the germline sequence, so it may reflect a read error. The rearrangement links TRBV6-2 or TRBV6-3 to TRBJ1-6, with D possibly matching TRBD1 (5 bases). CDR1 and CDR2 from the germline V gene are MNHEY and SVGEGT. The CDR3 totals 18 residues. The CDR3 nucleotides read TGTGCCTGCAGTTACCAAAGCGGACACCGAACGACGGGGTCACCCCTCCACTTT. It specifies CACSYQSGHRTTGSPLHF.

The count of this clonotype is one. This may stem from a read error, because a much larger clone lies one nucleotide away. The conserved final phenylalanine or tryptophan is absent from the CDR3, which likely points to a read error. This chain connects TRBV5-1 to TRBJ1-5, with D unresolved. The CDR3 contains 16 residues. In germline, CDR1 is SGHRS, CDR2 YFSETQ. Trimming removed 0 bases at V and 2 bases at J, with 12 bases between. The CDR3 region is CASSLGGGAGNQPQHV. CDR3 in DNA: TGCGCCAGCAGCTTGGGTGGAGGCGCGGGCAATCAGCCCCAGCATGTT.

This clonotype appeared a few times. This chain joins TRBV6-2 or TRBV6-3 and TRBJ2-5; tentatively, D is TRBD1 or TRBD2 (6 bases each). V lost 2 bases, J lost 2 bases, and 9 bases lay in between. The CDR3 covers 14 residues. Looked up from germline, CDR1 is MNHEY and CDR2 is SVGEGT. CDR3 sequence: CASSYGGPQETQYF. The DNA of the CDR3 is TGTGCCAGCAGTTACGGGGGGCCTCAAGAGACCCAGTACTTC.

Turning to this clonotype: In this CDR3 the conserved last residue, phenylalanine or tryptophan, is missing, so a read error is likely. The chain uses TRBV5-1 and TRBJ2-1, with D possibly TRBD1 on 6 matching bases. Germline CDR1 and CDR2: SGHRS and YFSETQ. The V gene lost 4 bases and the J gene lost 7 bases, with 9 bases spanning the gap. The CDR3 sequence is 12 residues long. The CDR3 coding sequence is TGCGCCAGCAGCGGGGACACGAATGAGCAGTTCGTC. Its translation is CASSGDTNEQFV.

The chain employs TRBV12-3 or TRBV12-4 and TRBJ1-1; TRBD1 agrees at 10 bases. Trimming cost V 6 bases and J 2 bases; bases outside gene matches: 6. The CDR3 has 15 amino acids. The CDR3 loop reads CASRPRQGANTEAFF. CDR3 coding DNA: TGTGCCAGCAGACCGAGACAGGGGGCCAACACTGAAGCTTTCTTT.

V and J are TRBV7-2 and TRBJ2-3, with 9 bases aligning to TRBD2. V was clipped by 5 bases and J by 4 bases; unmatched bases: 13. The germline CDR1 and CDR2 sequences are SGHTA and FQGNSA. The CDR3 has 17 amino acids. CDR3 DNA sequence: TGTGCCAGCAGCCAAACTAGTAGCGGGAGAGACGCAGATACGCAGTATTTT. Translation gives CASSQTSSGRDADTQYF.

The chain couples TRBV3-1 to TRBJ2-1; TRBD1 agrees at 7 bases. Germline CDR1 and CDR2: LGHDT and YNNKEL (reference sequence). This CDR3 is built from 15 residues. With V trimmed by 6 bases and J by 6 bases, 11 bases remained unmatched. The CDR3 sequence: CASSHANYRGNEQFF. CDR3 DNA: TGTGCCAGCAGTCACGCAAATTACAGGGGCAATGAGCAGTTCTTC.

A note on this clonotype: A read error may account for a junction end that differs from germline. The chain has TRBV6-4 and TRBJ1-2, with unresolved D. The CDR3 runs 10 residues. Germline loops: CDR1 MRHNA, CDR2 SNTAGT. As DNA, the CDR3 is TGTGCCAGCAGTGGGTGTGACTACATCTTC. This sequence encodes CASSGCDYIF.

V is TRBV7-9 and J is TRBJ1-2, with unresolved D. Germline V CDR1 and CDR2: SEHNR, FQNEAQ (reference sequence). The CDR3 is 14 residues long. The V end was cut by 3 bases, the J end by 6 bases, with 14 bases between. CDR3 sequence (DNA): TGTGCCAGCAGCTTTGTCCGGGAGGTAAATGGCTACACCTTC. Amino acid sequence: CASSFVREVNGYTF.

This chain joins TRBV29-1 and TRBJ2-7; TRBD1 matches at 9 bases. V shed 5 bases, J shed 8 bases, and the junction held 7 bases outside the gene matches. Germline loops: CDR1 SQVTM, CDR2 ANQGSEA. The CDR3 is 12 residues long. CDR3 nucleotide sequence: TGCAGCGTTACGGGACAGGGATACAAGCAGTACTTC. It is translated as CSVTGQGYKQYF.

The chain uses TRBV4-3 and TRBJ2-7; the match to TRBD1 covers 7 bases. CDR1 is LGHNA and CDR2 is YSLEER in the germline V gene. The CDR3 loop spans 15 amino acids. The ends lost 4 bases at V and 6 bases at J; junction bases unmatched: 12. CDR3 residues: CASSPSFFDRAEQYF. For the CDR3, the DNA is TGCGCCAGCAGCCCTTCCTTTTTCGACAGGGCCGAGCAGTACTTC.

This clonotype has more than one count but fewer than ten. The chain carries TRBV15 and TRBJ2-7; possible D gene TRBD2, 5 bases. The CDR3 consists of 11 residues. The ends were cut back, 4 bases at V and 6 bases at J, with 7 bases in the middle. The germline gives CDR1 LNHNV, CDR2 YYDKDF (reference sequence). DNA of the CDR3: TGTGCCACCAGCAAAGGGAGCGAGCAGTACTTC. Residues: CATSKGSEQYF.

On this clonotype: The junction and the germline gene differ at one end; a read error may be behind it. The chain has TRBV14 and TRBJ2-3; 12 bases are a match to TRBD2. CDR1 and CDR2 from the germline V gene are SGHDN and FVKESK. CDR3 size: 18 residues. In DNA form, the CDR3 reads TGTGTCAGCAGCCCCTCCCCGACTAGCGGGGGTTTCACAGATACGCAGTATTTT. It codes for CVSSPSPTSGGFTDTQYF.

This sequence joins TRBV4-2 and TRBJ2-6, with 11 bases matching TRBD1. V dropped 4 bases and J dropped 2; count of bases not matched to a gene: 7. The germline V gene has CDR1 LGHNA and CDR2 YNFKEQ. This CDR3 region has 18 residues. The CDR3 nucleotides are TGTGCCAGCAGCCTCGGGACAGGGGGTAATCCTGGGGCCAACGTCCTGACTTTC. This gives the protein CASSLGTGGNPGANVLTF.